The 27 T cell receptor beta chains listed next were all sequenced from one sample in a study of T cells in localized non-small cell lung cancer. The repertoire was sequenced with immunoSEQ multiplex PCR; TCRdb's copy has only in-frame clones and lacks some. The sample lists 15,000 or so clones, about four fifths occurring once. The input for sequencing was peripheral blood, taken before any cancer treatment. These receptors all come from a male donor at least 60 years old with stage III lung adenocarcinoma.

The rearrangement links TRBV7-8 to TRBJ2-7, with TRBD2 identical over 11 bases. Germline V CDR1 and CDR2: SGHVS, FQNEAQ. This CDR3 has 16 residues. V lost 5 bases to trimming and J lost 2 bases; unmatched junction nucleotides: 8. The CDR3: CASSELAGAITYEQYF. CDR3 nucleotides: TGTGCCAGCAGCGAACTAGCGGGGGCCATTACCTACGAGCAGTACTTC. Full variable domain (outside the CDR3, taken from reference TRBV7-8 and TRBJ2-7): GAGVSQSPRYKVAKRGQDVALRCDPISGHVSLFWYQQALGQGPEFLTYFQNEAQLDKSGLPSDRFFAERPEGSVSTLKIQRTQQEDSAVYLCASSELAGAITYEQYFGPGTRLTVT.

The chain couples TRBV4-2 to TRBJ2-2; 9 bases align to TRBD2. CDR3 length equals 17 residues. Germline loops: CDR1 LGHNA, CDR2 YNFKEQ. V gave up 2 bases and J gave up 1 base; unmatched junction bases: 5. CDR3 in amino acids: CASSQQSSGVNTGELFF. The CDR3, as DNA: TGTGCCAGCAGCCAACAGTCTAGCGGGGTGAACACCGGGGAGCTGTTTTTT.

The CDR3 here is CASSIGQAYEQYF. CDR3 sequence (DNA): TGCGCCAGCAGCATAGGACAGGCCTACGAGCAGTACTTC. The genes are TRBV5-1 and TRBJ2-7, with 7 bases lining up with TRBD1. The CDR3 covers 13 residues. Per germline, CDR1 SGHRS and CDR2 YFSETQ. The junction had 3 bases not matched to a gene; V was cut back by 4 bases and J by 2 bases. The full variable domain, in which reference TRBV5-1 and TRBJ2-7 provide the parts outside the CDR3, is KAGVTQTPRYLIKTRGQQVTLSCSPISGHRSVSWYQQTPGQGLQFLFEYFSETQRNKGNFPGRFSGRQFSNSRSEMNVSTLELGDSALYLCASSIGQAYEQYFGPGTRLTVT.

The genes are TRBV5-1 and TRBJ1-1; TRBD1 matches 10 bases. Trimming cost V 3 bases and J 13 bases; bases outside gene matches: 12. This CDR3 contains 14 residues. The germline gives CDR1 SGHRS, CDR2 YFSETQ. CDR3 DNA sequence: TGCGCCAGCAGCTCCCTCATGGGGACAGGGGAGGATTTCTTT. Residues: CASSSLMGTGEDFF. Complete variable domain (other parts from reference TRBV5-1 and TRBJ1-1): KAGVTQTPRYLIKTRGQQVTLSCSPISGHRSVSWYQQTPGQGLQFLFEYFSETQRNKGNFPGRFSGRQFSNSRSEMNVSTLELGDSALYLCASSSLMGTGEDFFGQGTRLTVV.

This clone was recorded once. J is TRBJ1-1 and V is TRBV2, with TRBD1 identical over 8 bases. Germline values: CDR1 SNHLY, CDR2 FYNNEI. With 3 bases clipped from V and 10 bases from J, the junction kept 7 bases outside the gene matches. The CDR3 is made up of 13 amino acids. CDR3 loop: CASSDPRDRRAFF. The CDR3 nucleotides read TGTGCCAGCAGTGATCCGCGGGACAGGCGAGCTTTCTTT.

The rearrangement links TRBV5-4 to TRBJ1-1, with D maybe TRBD1 (5 bases). Germline CDR1 reads SGHNT; CDR2 reads YYREEE (reference sequence). V was trimmed by 0 bases and J by 4 bases, leaving 19 bases between them. This CDR3 contains 17 residues. The CDR3 nucleotides read TGTGCCAGCAGCTTGGCCGGTCGGACACCCCTCGGCACTGAAGCTTTCTTT. Amino acid sequence: CASSLAGRTPLGTEAFF. The whole variable domain, filled in from reference TRBV5-4 and TRBJ1-1, reads ETGVTQSPTHLIKTRGQQVTLRCSSQSGHNTVSWYQQALGQGPQFIFQYYREEENGRGNFPPRFSGLQFPNYSSELNVNALELDDSALYLCASSLAGRTPLGTEAFFGQGTRLTVV.

V and J are TRBV14 and TRBJ1-2, with D possibly TRBD1 on 5 matching bases. The germline V gene has CDR1 SGHDN and CDR2 FVKESK. Trimming stripped 4 bases from V and 6 bases from J, with 12 bases between. The CDR3 sequence is 13 residues long. The CDR3 loop reads CASSPRGGDGYTF. CDR3 in DNA: TGTGCCAGCAGCCCCCGGGGAGGGGATGGCTACACCTTC.

The chain recombines TRBV27 with TRBJ2-6, with a tentative D call TRBD2 (5 bases). The CDR3 extends over 15 amino acids. Trimming removed 5 bases at V and 1 base at J, with 9 bases between. CDR1 is MNHEY and CDR2 is SMNVEV in the germline V gene (reference sequence). The CDR3 DNA sequence: TGTGCCAGCAGTCCCCGGGAATCTGGGGCCAACGTCCTGACTTTC. Translated: CASSPRESGANVLTF.

This chain joins TRBV7-2 and TRBJ2-2, with D perhaps matching TRBD1 or TRBD2 (5 bases each). The V end lost 1 base, the J end lost 6 bases, and 9 bases lay between the germline ends. The CDR3 contains 14 residues. Germline V gene sequence: CDR1 SGHTA, CDR2 FQGNSA. The CDR3 region is CASSLGGWSGELFF. CDR3 DNA sequence: TGTGCCAGCAGCTTAGGGGGGTGGTCCGGGGAGCTGTTTTTT.

This chain joins TRBV30 and TRBJ1-2; 7 nucleotides match TRBD1. The CDR3 consists of 14 residues. The germline gives CDR1 GTSNPN, CDR2 SVGIG (reference sequence). Germline trimming cut 3 bases from V and 0 bases from J; bases unmatched to any gene: 4. As DNA, the CDR3 is TGTGCCTGGAGGGACAGGCGATCTAACTATGGCTACACCTTC. This sequence encodes CAWRDRRSNYGYTF.

The chain is built from TRBV5-4 and TRBJ1-6; D unresolved. The CDR3 is 17 amino acids. The V gene lost 0 bases and the J gene lost 8 bases, with 18 bases spanning the gap. In germline, CDR1 is SGHNT, CDR2 YYREEE (reference sequence). Here the CDR3 DNA reads TGTGCCAGCAGCTTGGCTTTGGCGGGCAGCGGGGATTCACCCCTCCACTTT. It encodes CASSLALAGSGDSPLHF.

The V and J genes are TRBV30 and TRBJ1-1; D gene unclear. Between the trimmed V and J ends, which lost 1 base and 0 bases, there was a span of 6 bases. CDR1 is GTSNPN and CDR2 is SVGIG in the germline V gene (reference sequence). This CDR3 region has 13 residues. In nucleotides, the CDR3 is TGTGCCTGGAGTGGTTCCCTGAACACTGAAGCTTTCTTT. Its translation is CAWSGSLNTEAFF.

The chain is built from TRBV6-1 and TRBJ1-6; D gene unclear. Deletions cut 4 bases from V and 8 bases from J, with 3 bases between. This CDR3 is 11 amino acids long. From germline, CDR1 is MNHNS and CDR2 SASEGT. The CDR3 reads CASSAYSPLHF. As DNA, the CDR3 is TGTGCCAGCAGTGCCTATTCACCCCTCCACTTT.

The rearrangement uses TRBV5-5 and TRBJ1-1; D ambiguous. V lost 1 base, J lost 1 base, and 2 bases lay in between. From germline, CDR1 is SGHKS and CDR2 YYEKEE (reference sequence). The CDR3 length is 12 residues. The CDR3 reads CASSLWNTEAFF. CDR3 coding DNA: TGTGCCAGCAGCTTGTGGAACACTGAAGCTTTCTTT.

The chain recombines TRBV15 with TRBJ1-1; no reliable D call. CDR3 size: 13 residues. Trimming removed 1 base from V and 10 bases from J, with 13 bases in between. CDR1 and CDR2 from the germline V gene are LNHNV and YYDKDF (reference sequence). The CDR3 sequence: CATSRVLEGSAFF. CDR3 nucleotides: TGTGCCACCAGCAGAGTGCTGGAAGGGTCAGCTTTCTTT.

V is TRBV27 and J is TRBJ2-7, with no clear D. The ends were cut back, 5 bases at V and 5 bases at J, with 19 bases in the middle. The CDR3 length is 15 residues. Per the germline V gene, CDR1 is MNHEY and CDR2 is SMNVEV (reference sequence). CDR3 in amino acids: CASSPRTALRDEQYF. CDR3 bases: TGTGCCAGCAGTCCCCGGACGGCTCTTCGCGACGAGCAGTACTTC.

The rearrangement uses TRBV4-1 and TRBJ2-5, with 7 nucleotides matching TRBD2. The CDR3 covers 16 residues. V shed 1 base, J shed 2 bases, and the junction held 7 bases outside the gene matches. Germline V CDR1 and CDR2: MGHRA, YSYEKL. CDR3 nucleotide sequence: TGCGCCAGCAGCCAAGTGGGGATGGGACTACAAGAGACCCAGTACTTC. Protein sequence: CASSQVGMGLQETQYF.

The chain employs TRBV29-1 and TRBJ2-7; possible D gene TRBD2, 5 bases. CDR1 and CDR2 (germline): SQVTM, ANQGSEA. The V end lost 7 bases, the J end lost 2 bases, and 12 bases lay between the germline ends. This CDR3 spans 12 amino acids. The CDR3 DNA follows: TGCAGCGGGAGGACGGTGACCTACGAGCAGTACTTC. Protein: CSGRTVTYEQYF.

The chain employs TRBV11-2 and TRBJ2-1; 7 bases map to TRBD2. The CDR3 totals 16 residues. V gave up 4 bases and J gave up 0 bases; unmatched junction bases: 6. Germline loops: CDR1 SGHAT, CDR2 FQNNGV. Here the CDR3 reads CASSSWTSSSYNEQFF. The CDR3 nucleotides are TGTGCCAGCAGCTCATGGACTAGTAGCTCCTACAATGAGCAGTTCTTC.

V usage is TRBV6-1 and J usage is TRBJ1-2; TRBD1 is a possible D gene (6 bases). Trimming shortened V by 4 bases and J by 7 bases, and 22 bases separated the two germline ends. The CDR3 is 16 residues long. Germline values: CDR1 MNHNS, CDR2 SASEGT. As DNA, the CDR3 is TGTGCCAGCAGTGGCCGGGACACGCGCGGCGTTCCTGGCTACACCTTC. It codes for CASSGRDTRGVPGYTF.

J is TRBJ1-3 and V is TRBV5-6, with D possibly matching TRBD1 (5 bases). The germline V gene has CDR1 SGHDT and CDR2 YYEEEE. The CDR3 has 14 residues. Trimming cost V 7 bases and J 3 bases, with 14 bases left between them. As DNA, the CDR3 is TGTGCCAGCCGGTGGGGGTGGAATGGAAACACCATATATTTT. It yields the protein CASRWGWNGNTIYF.

A single count supports this clone. This chain connects TRBV30 to TRBJ2-5; D unresolved. The V and J ends lost 0 bases and 4 bases respectively, with 6 bases between them. CDR1 GTSNPN and CDR2 SVGIG come from the germline V gene (reference sequence). The CDR3 is 12 amino acids. CDR3 residues: CAWSVQRETQYF. CDR3 in DNA: TGTGCCTGGAGTGTACAACGAGAGACCCAGTACTTC.

The rearrangement links TRBV5-8 to TRBJ1-2, with D unclear. Germline V gives CDR1 SGHTS, CDR2 YDEGEE. The ends were cut back, 0 bases at V and 2 bases at J, with 8 bases in the middle. The CDR3 runs to 14 residues. The CDR3 DNA is TGTGCCAGCAGCTTGGGGAACCTAAACTATGGCTACACCTTC. Translating gives CASSLGNLNYGYTF.

This chain connects TRBV5-4 to TRBJ1-3; 7 bases line up with TRBD1. This CDR3 has 14 amino acids. Germline trimming cut 5 bases from V and 2 bases from J; bases unmatched to any gene: 4. Germline V gene data show CDR1 as SGHNT and CDR2 as YYREEE (reference sequence). The CDR3 protein is CASRRQGAGNTIYF. The CDR3 nucleotides read TGTGCCAGCAGACGACAGGGTGCTGGAAACACCATATATTTT.

This chain connects TRBV4-2 to TRBJ2-5, with D unclear. In germline, CDR1 is LGHNA, CDR2 YNFKEQ. V lost 1 base to trimming and J lost 4 bases, with 13 bases between them. This CDR3 is built from 15 residues. CDR3 sequence (DNA): TGTGCCAGCAGCCAAGTGAGAGGAGCCAGAGAGACCCAGTACTTC. Protein sequence: CASSQVRGARETQYF.

The V gene is TRBV6-5, the J gene TRBJ2-1, with TRBD2 matching over 8 bases. The CDR3 length is 14 residues. The germline V gene encodes CDR1 MNHEY and CDR2 SVGAGI. V was pared by 8 bases and J by 0 bases, with 3 bases of the junction left unmatched. CDR3 nucleotides: TGTGCCAGCCTCGCGGGGGGCTCCTACAATGAGCAGTTCTTC. Its translation: CASLAGGSYNEQFF.

The chain joins TRBV19 to TRBJ1-1, with 10 nucleotides matching TRBD1. CDR3 length: 13 residues. CDR1 is LNHDA, CDR2 SQIVND, per germline (reference sequence). Unmatched junction bases numbered 6, after V lost 8 bases and J lost 6 bases. CDR3 protein: CASHGQGVAEAFF. For the CDR3, the DNA is TGTGCCAGTCACGGACAGGGGGTTGCTGAAGCTTTCTTT. The entire variable domain, with the rest obtained from reference TRBV19 and TRBJ1-1, is as follows: DGGITQSPKYLFRKEGQNVTLSCEQNLNHDAMYWYRQDPGQGLRLIYYSQIVNDFQKGDIAEGYSVSREKKESFPLTVTSAQKNPTAFYLCASHGQGVAEAFFGQGTRLTVV.